This TCR beta chain was profiled in a study of beta chain features in type 1 diabetes. General study results and limits: In type 1 diabetes patients, VDJ junctions had fewer insertions; deletions at these junctions were more frequent. When Type 1 diabetes patients were examined, their TCRB CDR3s proved moderately but significantly shorter in all four CD4+ subsets.

This clone was seen more than once but under ten times. Antigen: not known. This CDR3 region has 15 residues. The V segment lost 6 bases and the J segment 5 bases; nucleotides outside the gene matches: 8. Per germline, CDR1 MNHNY and CDR2 SVGAGI (reference sequence). Since all of the isolated RNA was reverse transcribed, expressed TCRB transcripts were what got sequenced. Only in-frame clones appear in the TCRdb table, and some are missing; sequencing was by immunoSEQ multiplex PCR. The sample lists a few hundred thousand clones, roughly a tenth seen once, with around 0.017% in the top ten. The chain carries TRBV6-6 and TRBJ2-3; 10 bases agree with TRBD2. Sample: naive CD4+ T cells from blood. The source is a man in his thirties or forties with type 1 diabetes. CDR3 DNA: TGTGCCAGCAGGCCGGGACTAGCGTCCCTAGATACGCAGTATTTT. Its protein is CASRPGLASLDTQYF.